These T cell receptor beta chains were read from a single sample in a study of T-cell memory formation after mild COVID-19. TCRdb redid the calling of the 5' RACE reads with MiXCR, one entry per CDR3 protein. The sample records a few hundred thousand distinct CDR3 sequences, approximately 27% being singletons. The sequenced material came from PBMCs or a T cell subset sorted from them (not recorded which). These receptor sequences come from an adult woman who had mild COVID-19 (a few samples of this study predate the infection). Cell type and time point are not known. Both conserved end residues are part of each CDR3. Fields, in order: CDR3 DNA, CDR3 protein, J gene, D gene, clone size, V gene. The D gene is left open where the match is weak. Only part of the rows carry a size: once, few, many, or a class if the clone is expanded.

TGTGCCAGCAGTTTACAATACGAGCAGTACTTC	CASSLQYEQYF	TRBJ2-7	-	many	TRBV12-3/TRBV12-4
TGCAGCGTTGAGGGACAGGGTCTTCCCGGGGAGCTGTTTTTT	CSVEGQGLPGELFF	TRBJ2-2	TRBD1	few	TRBV29-1
TGTGCCAGCAGTTTAGCGGGTGGTGGGCGCGAGCAGTACTTC	CASSLAGGGREQYF	TRBJ2-7	-	few	TRBV12-3/TRBV12-4
TGCGCCAGCAGCTTGGCCAGCCTAGGGGTTAATGAGCAGTTCTTC	CASSLASLGVNEQFF	TRBJ2-1	-	-	TRBV5-1
TGTGCCAGCTCACCTCCCGGCGGGGGGTCTGAGCAGTTCTTC	CASSPPGGGSEQFF	TRBJ2-1	TRBD2	few	TRBV18
TGCAGTGCTCCGGCGACAGGGACCAAAACCCGCAATCAGCCCCAGCATTTT	CSAPATGTKTRNQPQHF	TRBJ1-5	TRBD1	-	TRBV20-1
TGCAGCGTTGGTCATACTAGCACAGATACGCAGTATTTT	CSVGHTSTDTQYF	TRBJ2-3	-	few	TRBV29-1
TGTGCCAGCAGTGAGAGACTTCAGGGGGCTTCCCTCCACTTT	CASSERLQGASLHF	TRBJ1-6	TRBD1	few	TRBV2
TGTGCCAGCAGCTTGGGTAGCGGGAGTCCCTACGAGCAGTACTTC	CASSLGSGSPYEQYF	TRBJ2-7	TRBD2	-	TRBV7-2
TGCAGTGCTAGTGGGAGGCCCAGGAGCTCCTACAATGAGCAGTTCTTC	CSASGRPRSSYNEQFF	TRBJ2-1	-	-	TRBV20-1
TGTGCCAGCAGCTTCGGAGGGGCCTACAATGAGCAGTTCTTC	CASSFGGAYNEQFF	TRBJ2-1	-	-	TRBV7-8
TGCAGCGTGAAAATGGGGACAGGGGCGAACGAGCAGTACTTC	CSVKMGTGANEQYF	TRBJ2-7	TRBD1	few	TRBV29-1
TGTGCCACCAGTGATTCCGGGACACTGAAGGAGACCCAGTACTTC	CATSDSGTLKETQYF	TRBJ2-5	-	-	TRBV24-1
TGTGCCAGCAGTTTAGGTCTAAACACCGGGGAGCTGTTTTTT	CASSLGLNTGELFF	TRBJ2-2	-	many	TRBV12-3/TRBV12-4
TGTGCCAGCAGCTTAGAAGACAGGGACATGTCCGGGGAGCTGTTTTTT	CASSLEDRDMSGELFF	TRBJ2-2	TRBD1	-	TRBV11-3
TGCGCCAGCAGCGGTCCGGGACTAGCGGACTCCTACGAGCAGTACTTC	CASSGPGLADSYEQYF	TRBJ2-7	TRBD2	few	TRBV5-1
TGCAGTGCTAGGGATAGCGGGGGCACAGATACGCAGTATTTT	CSARDSGGTDTQYF	TRBJ2-3	TRBD2	-	TRBV20-1
TGTGCCAGCAGCTTAGAAAGTAGAGAGTTTGTAGATACGCAGTATTTT	CASSLESREFVDTQYF	TRBJ2-3	-	once	TRBV7-8
TGCAGTGCACCGCGACAGGGAACTGAAGCTTTCTTT	CSAPRQGTEAFF	TRBJ1-1	TRBD1	few	TRBV20-1
TGTGCCAGCAGTCTCGGGACAGGGGTTGAAGCTTTCTTT	CASSLGTGVEAFF	TRBJ1-1	TRBD1	-	TRBV27
TGCAGTGCGGAACTAGCGGAACGCACAGATACGCAGTATTTT	CSAELAERTDTQYF	TRBJ2-3	TRBD2	-	TRBV20-1
TGTGCCACCAGCAGTCGGTGGGCGCGAGGCTACACCTTC	CATSSRWARGYTF	TRBJ1-2	-	-	TRBV15
TGTGCCAGCAGTTACCCTAATGGCGAAGCGCACCCCTACGAGCAGTACTTC	CASSYPNGEAHPYEQYF	TRBJ2-7	-	few	TRBV6-6
TGTGCCAGCAGCTCAGGCCCTGACAGTTCCTGGGGTTACTACGAGCAGTACTTC	CASSSGPDSSWGYYEQYF	TRBJ2-7	-	-	TRBV4-2
TGTGCCACCAGCAGCACTCCGGAGGGGACCACCTACGAGCAGTACTTC	CATSSTPEGTTYEQYF	TRBJ2-7	-	-	TRBV15
TGTGCCAGCAGTGAATATTTATCGGGAAACGAGCAGTACTTC	CASSEYLSGNEQYF	TRBJ2-7	-	-	TRBV25-1
TGTGCCATTCCGAGTAGCCCGATCGATTACAATGAGCAGTTCTTC	CAIPSSPIDYNEQFF	TRBJ2-1	-	few	TRBV4-2
TGTGCCAGCAGCTCGGGACTAGCGGGCATCACAGATACGCAGTATTTT	CASSSGLAGITDTQYF	TRBJ2-3	TRBD2	-	TRBV7-6
TGTGCCAGCAGCCGAGGGGGCTTGGGCAATCAGCCCCAGCATTTT	CASSRGGLGNQPQHF	TRBJ1-5	TRBD1	-	TRBV7-2
TGTGCCAGCAGTGGGGGGTCTTGGTTCTTC	CASSGGSWFF	TRBJ2-1	-	few	TRBV6-2/TRBV6-3
TGTGCCACCAGCAGAACCAGGGCTTCAGGAGAAAAACTGTTTTTT	CATSRTRASGEKLFF	TRBJ1-4	-	-	TRBV15
TGTGCCTGGAGTGTGGGGCTCTGGGGCTCCTACGAGCAGTACTTC	CAWSVGLWGSYEQYF	TRBJ2-7	-	few	TRBV30
TGTGCCACCCGTCTTACCGCGGGGCCACCGAGCTATGCGTACTTC	CATRLTAGPPSYAYF	TRBJ2-7	-	-	TRBV7-8
TGTGCCATCAGTGACCCTACTAGCGGGAGGGCCAACGATACGCAGTATTTT	CAISDPTSGRANDTQYF	TRBJ2-3	TRBD2	-	TRBV10-3
TGTGCCAGCAGCTCAAGCCCCATCTTTTCTAGCGGGAGGCGGTCCTACAATGAGCAGTTCTTC	CASSSSPIFSSGRRSYNEQFF	TRBJ2-1	TRBD2	-	TRBV7-8
TGTGCCAGCAGTTTATTAAGAGACACTGAAGCTTTCTTT	CASSLLRDTEAFF	TRBJ1-1	-	few	TRBV12-3/TRBV12-4
TGTGCCAGCAGCTCAAACCCCGGGACAGGGGCTGAAGCTTTCTTT	CASSSNPGTGAEAFF	TRBJ1-1	TRBD1	-	TRBV11-3
TGTGCCAGCAGCTTAGCTGAGGGACAGACTGAAAAACTGTTTTTT	CASSLAEGQTEKLFF	TRBJ1-4	TRBD1	many	TRBV7-8
TGTGCCAGCAGCTTAAAGGGCAGTCCGGGGCAAAATGAGCAGTTCTTC	CASSLKGSPGQNEQFF	TRBJ2-1	-	few	TRBV7-3
TGCGCCAGCAGCGCGGGACTAGCGGGTTTCGCCGGGGAGCTGTTTTTT	CASSAGLAGFAGELFF	TRBJ2-2	TRBD2	-	TRBV5-1